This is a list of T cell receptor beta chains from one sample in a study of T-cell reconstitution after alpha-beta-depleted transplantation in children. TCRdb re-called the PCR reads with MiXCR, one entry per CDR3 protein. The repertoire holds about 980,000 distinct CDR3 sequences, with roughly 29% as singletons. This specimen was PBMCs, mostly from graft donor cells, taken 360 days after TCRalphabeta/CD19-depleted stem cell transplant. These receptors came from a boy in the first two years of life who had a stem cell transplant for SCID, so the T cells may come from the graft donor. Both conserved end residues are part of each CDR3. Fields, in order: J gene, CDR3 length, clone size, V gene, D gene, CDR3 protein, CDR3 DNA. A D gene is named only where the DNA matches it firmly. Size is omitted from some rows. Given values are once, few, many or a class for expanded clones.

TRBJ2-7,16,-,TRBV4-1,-,CASSQDIQGPVYEQYF,TGCGCCAGCAGCCAAGATATACAGGGACCCGTCTACGAGCAGTACTTC
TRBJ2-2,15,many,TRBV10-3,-,CAISVTGIDTGELFF,TGTGCCATCAGTGTTACAGGGATTGACACCGGGGAGCTGTTTTTT
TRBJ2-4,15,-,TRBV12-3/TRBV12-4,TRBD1,CASRLTGSAKNIQYF,TGTGCCAGCAGGTTGACAGGGAGCGCCAAAAACATTCAGTACTTC
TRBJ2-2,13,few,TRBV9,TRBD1,CASLDRLTGELFF,TGTGCCAGCCTGGACAGGCTCACCGGGGAGCTGTTTTTT
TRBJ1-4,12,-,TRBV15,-,CATSRVGEKLFF,TGTGCCACCAGCAGAGTGGGTGAAAAACTGTTTTTT
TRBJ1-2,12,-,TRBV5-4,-,CAILGRDYGYTF,TGTGCCATCCTGGGCAGGGACTATGGCTACACCTTC
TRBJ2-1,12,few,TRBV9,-,CASSVDETDQFF,TGTGCCAGCAGCGTAGATGAGACTGATCAGTTCTTC
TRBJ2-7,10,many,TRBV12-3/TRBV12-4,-,CASSLYEQYF,TGTGCCAGCAGTTTATACGAGCAGTACTTC
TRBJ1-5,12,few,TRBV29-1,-,CSVDRANQPQHF,TGCAGCGTTGATAGAGCCAATCAGCCCCAGCATTTT
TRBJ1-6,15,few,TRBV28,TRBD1,CASSLPDRDGSPLHF,TGTGCCAGCAGTTTACCCGACAGGGACGGGTCACCCCTCCACTTT
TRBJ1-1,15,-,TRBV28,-,CASSLNGPLNTEAFF,TGTGCCAGCAGTTTAAACGGTCCCTTGAACACTGAAGCTTTCTTT
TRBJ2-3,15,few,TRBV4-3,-,CASSQDGDGTDTQYF,TGCGCCAGCAGCCAAGATGGGGACGGCACAGATACGCAGTATTTT
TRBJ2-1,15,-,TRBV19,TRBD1,CASSIRGQGRNEQFF,TGTGCCAGTAGTATTCGGGGACAGGGACGCAATGAGCAGTTCTTC
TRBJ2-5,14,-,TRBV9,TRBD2,CASSPWEGLETQYF,TGTGCCAGCAGCCCTTGGGAGGGGTTAGAGACCCAGTACTTC
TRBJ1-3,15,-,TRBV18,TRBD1,CASSPNRGPGNTIYF,TGTGCCAGCTCACCCAACAGGGGGCCTGGAAACACCATATATTTT
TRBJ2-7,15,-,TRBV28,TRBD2,CASSFSSAGVAEQYF,TGTGCCAGCAGCTTCTCCTCGGCGGGGGTGGCGGAGCAGTACTTC
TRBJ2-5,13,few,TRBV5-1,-,CASSTLTPETQYF,TGCGCCAGCAGCACCTTGACTCCGGAGACCCAGTACTTC
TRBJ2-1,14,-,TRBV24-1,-,CATGGNLLGNEQFF,TGTGCCACCGGGGGGAATCTGCTTGGCAATGAGCAGTTCTTC
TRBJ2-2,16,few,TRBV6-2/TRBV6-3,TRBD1,CASSDPSGQGPGELFF,TGTGCCAGCAGTGACCCATCGGGACAGGGTCCCGGGGAGCTGTTTTTT
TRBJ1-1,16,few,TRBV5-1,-,CASSWDGKKSNTEAFF,TGCGCCAGCAGCTGGGACGGCAAAAAGTCGAACACTGAAGCTTTCTTT
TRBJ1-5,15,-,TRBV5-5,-,CASSLVVTLYQPQHF,TGTGCCAGCAGCTTGGTTGTGACACTTTATCAGCCCCAGCATTTT
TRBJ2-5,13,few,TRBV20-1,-,CSARRTPQETQYF,TGCAGTGCTCGACGGACCCCCCAAGAGACCCAGTACTTC
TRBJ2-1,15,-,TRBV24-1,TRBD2,CATSAGGTAYNEQFF,TGTGCCACCAGTGCGGGGGGAACAGCTTACAATGAGCAGTTCTTC
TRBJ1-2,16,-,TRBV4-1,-,CASSEDFATEVYGYTF,TGCGCCAGCAGCGAAGACTTCGCAACAGAGGTCTATGGCTACACCTTC
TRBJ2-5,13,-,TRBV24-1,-,CAPRARSQETQYF,TGTGCCCCCAGGGCCAGATCCCAAGAGACCCAGTACTTC
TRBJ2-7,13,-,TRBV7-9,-,CASRPGVSDEQYF,TGTGCCAGTCGCCCAGGGGTTAGCGACGAGCAGTACTTC
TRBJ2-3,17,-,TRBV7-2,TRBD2,CASSLYQTSGPFDTQYF,TGTGCCAGCAGCCTCTACCAAACTAGCGGACCTTTTGATACGCAGTATTTT
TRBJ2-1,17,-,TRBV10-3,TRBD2,CAISEPSLGGGYNEQFF,TGTGCCATCAGTGAGCCCTCTTTGGGGGGGGGGTACAATGAGCAGTTCTTC
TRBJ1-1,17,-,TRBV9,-,CASSVESQGRGNTEAFF,TGTGCCAGCAGCGTAGAGTCCCAGGGCAGGGGGAACACTGAAGCTTTCTTT
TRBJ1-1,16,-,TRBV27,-,CASSPEPRGLNTEAFF,TGTGCCAGCAGTCCAGAGCCCCGGGGCTTGAACACTGAAGCTTTCTTT
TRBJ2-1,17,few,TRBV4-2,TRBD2,CASSQPEGTSEYNEQFF,TGTGCCAGCAGCCAGCCTGAGGGGACTAGCGAGTACAATGAGCAGTTCTTC
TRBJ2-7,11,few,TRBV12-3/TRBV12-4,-,CASTSGHEQYF,TGTGCCAGCACGTCAGGTCACGAGCAGTACTTC
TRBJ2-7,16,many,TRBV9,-,CASSPWDGPQEIEQYF,TGTGCCAGCAGCCCCTGGGACGGACCACAGGAGATCGAGCAGTACTTC
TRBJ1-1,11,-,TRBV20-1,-,CSARRLTEAFF,TGCAGTGCTAGACGGTTGACTGAAGCTTTCTTT
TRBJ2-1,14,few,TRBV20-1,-,CSAVVGAIYNEQFF,TGCAGTGCCGTAGTGGGGGCTATTTACAATGAGCAGTTCTTC
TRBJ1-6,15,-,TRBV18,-,CASSGGGMVNSPLHF,TGTGCCAGCTCCGGCGGGGGGATGGTTAATTCACCCCTCCACTTT
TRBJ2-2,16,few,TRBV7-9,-,CASSSRNRANTGELFF,TGTGCCAGCAGCTCCCGGAACAGGGCGAACACCGGGGAGCTGTTTTTT
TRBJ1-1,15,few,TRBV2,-,CASKGDFSANTEAFF,TGTGCCAGCAAAGGTGATTTTTCGGCGAACACTGAAGCTTTCTTT
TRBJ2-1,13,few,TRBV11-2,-,CASSRGGGDEQFF,TGTGCCAGCAGCCGTGGGGGGGGCGATGAGCAGTTCTTC
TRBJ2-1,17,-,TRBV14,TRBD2,CASSQFGTHTGGDEQFF,TGTGCCAGCAGCCAATTCGGGACCCACACCGGGGGGGATGAGCAGTTCTTC